This T cell receptor beta chain was recorded in a study of blood T cell repertoires in COVID-19. Clones were read by immunoSEQ multiplex PCR, and TCRdb kept only the in-frame ones, dropping some. The top ten clones hold roughly 30% of a sample with about 120,000 clones, 65% to 90% of them seen once. CDR3 length: 15 amino acids. The sequenced sample consisted of peripheral blood. This receptor was obtained from a woman older than 75 with acute or convalescent COVID-19. This rearrangement joins TRBV21-1 to TRBJ2-5; no check of the table's D call, TRBD1, against the DNA was made. TRBV21-1 is tagged as a pseudogene. This chain's CDR3 is CASSKARGRRETQYF. The DNA for the CDR3 is TGTGCCAGCAGCAAAGCCAGGGGAAGGCGAGAGACCCAGTACTTC.